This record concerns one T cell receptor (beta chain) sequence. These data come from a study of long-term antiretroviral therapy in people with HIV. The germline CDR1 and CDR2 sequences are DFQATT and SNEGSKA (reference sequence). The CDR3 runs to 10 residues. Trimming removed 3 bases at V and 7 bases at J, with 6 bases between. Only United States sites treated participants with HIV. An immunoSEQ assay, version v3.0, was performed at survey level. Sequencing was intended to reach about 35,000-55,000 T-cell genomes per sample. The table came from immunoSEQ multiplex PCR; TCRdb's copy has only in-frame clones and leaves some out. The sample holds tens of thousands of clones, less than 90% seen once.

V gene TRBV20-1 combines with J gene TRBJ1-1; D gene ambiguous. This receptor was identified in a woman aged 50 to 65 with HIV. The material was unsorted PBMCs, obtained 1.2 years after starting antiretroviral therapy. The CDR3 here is CSARRNEAFF. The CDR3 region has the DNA TGCAGTGCTAGGCGAAATGAAGCTTTCTTT.